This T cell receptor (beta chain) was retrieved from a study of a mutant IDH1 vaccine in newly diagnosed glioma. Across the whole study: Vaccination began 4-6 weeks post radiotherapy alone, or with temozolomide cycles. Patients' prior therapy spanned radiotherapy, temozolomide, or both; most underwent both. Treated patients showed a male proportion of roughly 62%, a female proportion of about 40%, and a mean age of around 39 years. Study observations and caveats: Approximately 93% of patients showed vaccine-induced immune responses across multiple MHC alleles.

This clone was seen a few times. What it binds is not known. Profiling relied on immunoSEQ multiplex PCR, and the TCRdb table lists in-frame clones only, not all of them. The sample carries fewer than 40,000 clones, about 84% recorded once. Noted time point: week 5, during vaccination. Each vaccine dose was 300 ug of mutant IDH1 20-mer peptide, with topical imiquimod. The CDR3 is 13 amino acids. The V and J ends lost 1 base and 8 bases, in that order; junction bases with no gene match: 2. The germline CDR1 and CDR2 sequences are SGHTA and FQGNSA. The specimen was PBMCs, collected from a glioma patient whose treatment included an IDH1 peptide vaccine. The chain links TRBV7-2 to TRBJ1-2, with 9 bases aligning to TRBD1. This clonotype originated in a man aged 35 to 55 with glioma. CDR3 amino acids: CASSLGQGGGYTF. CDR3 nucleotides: TGTGCCAGCAGCTTAGGACAGGGGGGAGGCTACACCTTC.